This TCR beta chain originates from a study of pediatric ulcerative colitis. During colonoscopy, one to two rectal pinch biopsies were collected. Only in-frame clones appear in the TCRdb table, and some are missing; sequencing was by immunoSEQ multiplex PCR. The sample shows tens of thousands of clones, over 60% of them seen only once. The CDR3 spans 13 residues. V dropped 5 bases and J dropped 6 bases, with 13 bases sitting between them. In germline, CDR1 is SEHNR, CDR2 FQNEAQ (reference sequence). The specimen sequenced was gut tissue. The clonotype originates from a boy between 10 and 17 years old with severe ulcerative colitis. The J gene is TRBJ1-2, the V gene TRBV7-9; no clear D gene. The CDR3 coding sequence is TGTGCCAGCAGCGCCTCAGAAACGGATGGCTACACCTTC. Protein: CASSASETDGYTF.